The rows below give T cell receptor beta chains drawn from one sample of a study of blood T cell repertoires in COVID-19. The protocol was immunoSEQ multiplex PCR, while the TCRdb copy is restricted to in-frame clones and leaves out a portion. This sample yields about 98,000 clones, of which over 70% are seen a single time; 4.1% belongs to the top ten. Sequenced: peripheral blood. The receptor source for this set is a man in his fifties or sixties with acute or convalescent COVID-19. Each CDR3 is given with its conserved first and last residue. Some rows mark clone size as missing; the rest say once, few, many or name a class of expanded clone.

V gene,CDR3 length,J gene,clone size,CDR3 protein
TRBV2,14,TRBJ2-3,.,CASLPGQVTDTQYF
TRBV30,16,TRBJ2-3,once,CAWSVGAGPSTDTQYF
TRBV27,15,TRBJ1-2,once,CASSLLGTGYYGYTF
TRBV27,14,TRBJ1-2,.,CASTPSRQGGGYTF
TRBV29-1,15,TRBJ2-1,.,CSVVPTGAATGEQFF
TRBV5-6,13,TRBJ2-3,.,CASDRGSTDTQYF
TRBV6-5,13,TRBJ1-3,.,CASSRESGNTIYF
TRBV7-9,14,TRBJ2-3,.,CASSFPGETDTQYF
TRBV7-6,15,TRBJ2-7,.,CASSSFATSREEQYF
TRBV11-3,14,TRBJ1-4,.,CASSFTGQAEKLFF
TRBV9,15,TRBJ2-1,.,CASSVGGGLVNEQFF
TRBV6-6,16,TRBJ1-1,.,CASSYSLQGTYTEAFF
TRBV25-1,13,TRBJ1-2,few,CASSPDTLYGYTF
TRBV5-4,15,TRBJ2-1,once,CASSLGGGSYNEQFF
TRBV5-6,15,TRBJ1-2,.,CASRPWTGGLSGYTF
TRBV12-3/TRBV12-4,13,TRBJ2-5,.,CASIEGVDATQYF
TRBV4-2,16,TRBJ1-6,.,CASSQARGAANSPLHF
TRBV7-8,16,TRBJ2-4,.,CASSIRRDLAKNIQYF
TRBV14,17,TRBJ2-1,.,CASSQVNRGGSLDEQFF
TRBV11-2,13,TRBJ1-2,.,CASSLERVSGYTF
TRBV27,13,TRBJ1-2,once,CASRSTGDYGYTF
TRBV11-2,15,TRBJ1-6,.,CASSLVPDRTSPLHF
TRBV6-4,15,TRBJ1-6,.,CASSDGAGDNSPLHF
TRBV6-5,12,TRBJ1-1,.,CASSLGTAEAFF
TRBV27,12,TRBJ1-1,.,CASGLEAGEAFF
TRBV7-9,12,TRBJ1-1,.,CASSFQNTEAFF
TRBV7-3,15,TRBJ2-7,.,CASSRPGTGNDEQYF
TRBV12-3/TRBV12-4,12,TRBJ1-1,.,CASGQGISEAFF
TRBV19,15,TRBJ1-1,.,CASSMRHRLNTEAFF
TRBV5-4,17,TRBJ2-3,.,CASSLGLAGPFTDTQYF
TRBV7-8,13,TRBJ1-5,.,CASSWDTRQPQHF
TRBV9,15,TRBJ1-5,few,CASSQSGGSNQPQHF
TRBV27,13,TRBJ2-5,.,CASSLEYQETQYF
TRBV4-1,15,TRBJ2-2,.,CASSPRTSGVGELFF
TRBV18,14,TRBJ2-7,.,CASSPREFSYEQYF
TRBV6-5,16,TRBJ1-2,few,CASSFGHDRGGYGYTF
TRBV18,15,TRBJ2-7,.,CASSPRTGGAYEQYF
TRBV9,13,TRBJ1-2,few,CASSVQGNYGYTF
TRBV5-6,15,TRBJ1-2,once,CASSPERGSNYGYTF
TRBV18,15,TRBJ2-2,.,CASSPGQDTTGELFF
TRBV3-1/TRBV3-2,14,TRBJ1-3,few,CASTPGGSGNTIYF
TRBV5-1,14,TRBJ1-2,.,CASSPGQGGYGYTF
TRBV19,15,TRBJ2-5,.,CASSTRTGERETQYF
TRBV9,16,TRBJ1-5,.,CASSEGQGLPNQPQHF
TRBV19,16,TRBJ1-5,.,CASSRVELQGDQPQHF
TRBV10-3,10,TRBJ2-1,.,CAPVVDEQFF
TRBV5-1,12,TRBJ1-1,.,CASSLEVGEAFF
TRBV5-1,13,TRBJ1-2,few,CASSYGQGNGYTF
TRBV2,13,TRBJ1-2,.,CAGQDRGRYGYTF
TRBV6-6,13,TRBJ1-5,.,CASSKQGTQPQHF
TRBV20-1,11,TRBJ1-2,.,CSAGDLYGYTF
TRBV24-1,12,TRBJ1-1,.,CATSDRGTEAFF
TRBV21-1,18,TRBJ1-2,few,CASSKIWGGTGALYGYTF
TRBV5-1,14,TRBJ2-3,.,CASSLGTGDHTQYF
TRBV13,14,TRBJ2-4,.,CASSATGSKNIQYF
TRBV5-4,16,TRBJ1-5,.,CASSREGRVNNQPQHF